This T cell receptor beta chain was observed in a study of radiotherapy plus CTLA-4 blockade in lung cancer. Germline loops: CDR1 SGHVS, CDR2 FQNEAQ. The CDR3 has 13 amino acids. V was cut by 0 bases and J by 5 bases, with 5 bases left in between. Overall study findings and caveats: After radiotherapy and ipilimumab, tumor-derived clones expanded in peripheral blood. Early blood T cell clone dynamics reportedly forecast response best, with interferon-beta.

Assay used: immunoSEQ multiplex PCR; TCRdb lists only in-frame clones, some missing. The table lists about 43,000 clones, roughly 64% of them singletons. Comment on this clone: Its antigen is not identified.

The sequence was obtained from a human donor with non-small cell lung cancer who had a partial response to radiotherapy plus ipilimumab. The sequences come from peripheral blood, collected from a patient treated with radiotherapy plus ipilimumab. The chain has TRBV7-8 and TRBJ1-5; D is perhaps TRBD1 (5 bases). The CDR3, as DNA: TGTGCCAGCAGCTTAGCAGGGGATCAGCCCCAGCATTTT. Amino acid sequence: CASSLAGDQPQHF.